The rows below give T cell receptor beta chains drawn from one sample of a study of beta chain features in type 1 diabetes. Measured with immunoSEQ multiplex PCR; TCRdb has only the in-frame clones, and not every one. This sample has 250,000 to 350,000 clones, with 14% found just once. The specimen was central memory CD4+ T cells from blood. These receptors came from a young man in good health. Each CDR3 is given without its conserved first and last residue. Clone size is given for some rows only: seen once, a few or many times, or a class if the clone is expanded.

j_call: TRBJ1-2
clone_size: .
v_call: TRBV7-2
cdr3_aa: ASSPGVKGYT

j_call: TRBJ2-4
clone_size: .
v_call: TRBV11-2
cdr3_aa: ASSPRGGRDIQY

j_call: TRBJ1-4
clone_size: few
v_call: TRBV4-3
cdr3_aa: ASSQVYRDREF

j_call: TRBJ1-2
clone_size: .
v_call: TRBV28
cdr3_aa: ASSLQADNYGYT

j_call: TRBJ2-5
clone_size: few
v_call: TRBV5-5
cdr3_aa: ASSLRGVQETQY

j_call: TRBJ2-7
clone_size: .
v_call: TRBV7-2
cdr3_aa: ASSVNVGQY

j_call: TRBJ1-4
clone_size: few
v_call: TRBV4-1
cdr3_aa: ASSQDRLPTTATNEKLF

j_call: TRBJ1-5
clone_size: .
v_call: TRBV30
cdr3_aa: AWTGGLGGQPQH

j_call: TRBJ2-5
clone_size: few
v_call: TRBV30
cdr3_aa: ACRGLGGTQY

j_call: TRBJ1-1
clone_size: .
v_call: TRBV6-1
cdr3_aa: ASSSRLGTGLKGF

j_call: TRBJ2-1
clone_size: few
v_call: TRBV10-1
cdr3_aa: ASSDGGSSREQF

j_call: TRBJ2-7
clone_size: few
v_call: TRBV14
cdr3_aa: ASSQRGASEQY

j_call: TRBJ2-2
clone_size: .
v_call: TRBV9
cdr3_aa: ASREGSTGELF

j_call: TRBJ2-1
clone_size: .
v_call: TRBV19
cdr3_aa: ASSMGPNNEQF

j_call: TRBJ1-1
clone_size: .
v_call: TRBV9
cdr3_aa: ASSVEVRTEAF

j_call: TRBJ1-4
clone_size: .
v_call: TRBV29-1
cdr3_aa: SAILHRGFNEKLF

j_call: TRBJ2-1
clone_size: .
v_call: TRBV11-2
cdr3_aa: ATDSGTGAHEQF

j_call: TRBJ2-5
clone_size: .
v_call: TRBV6-6
cdr3_aa: ASSLYRDLTGEY

j_call: TRBJ2-5
clone_size: .
v_call: TRBV6-6
cdr3_aa: ASSYSMKGGETQY

j_call: TRBJ2-5
clone_size: few
v_call: TRBV5-1
cdr3_aa: ASNLAGGPGQETQY

j_call: TRBJ2-5
clone_size: few
v_call: TRBV6-5
cdr3_aa: ASQGAQETQY

j_call: TRBJ1-6
clone_size: few
v_call: TRBV6-6
cdr3_aa: ASGTGDSPLH

j_call: TRBJ2-2
clone_size: many
v_call: TRBV11-3
cdr3_aa: ASSSTGELF

j_call: TRBJ2-2
clone_size: few
v_call: TRBV2
cdr3_aa: ASSPYSSGELF

j_call: TRBJ1-5
clone_size: few
v_call: TRBV27
cdr3_aa: ASSSRQRGNQPQH

j_call: TRBJ1-5
clone_size: few
v_call: TRBV6-5
cdr3_aa: ASSPGGWNQPQH

j_call: TRBJ2-1
clone_size: .
v_call: TRBV7-2
cdr3_aa: ASSLGSGRANEQF

j_call: TRBJ2-3
clone_size: .
v_call: TRBV6-5
cdr3_aa: ASGEWDTQY

j_call: TRBJ1-1
clone_size: .
v_call: TRBV30
cdr3_aa: AWSPVGRANTEAF

j_call: TRBJ2-2
clone_size: .
v_call: TRBV27
cdr3_aa: ASSPLSATGELF

j_call: TRBJ2-5
clone_size: .
v_call: TRBV11-2
cdr3_aa: ASSLRWLAGGQETQY

j_call: TRBJ1-1
clone_size: .
v_call: TRBV6-6
cdr3_aa: ASQGSNMNTEAF

j_call: TRBJ1-4
clone_size: .
v_call: TRBV6-1
cdr3_aa: ASSNREGKGEKLF

j_call: TRBJ1-4
clone_size: .
v_call: TRBV6-6
cdr3_aa: ALGKLNEKLF

j_call: TRBJ2-7
clone_size: .
v_call: TRBV7-2
cdr3_aa: ASSLQPVLQSYEQY

j_call: TRBJ1-2
clone_size: few
v_call: TRBV5-6
cdr3_aa: ASSLGEPNYGYT

j_call: TRBJ2-4
clone_size: .
v_call: TRBV15
cdr3_aa: ATSRDGDIQY

j_call: TRBJ2-2
clone_size: .
v_call: TRBV18
cdr3_aa: ASSPPYGQGTNTGELF

j_call: TRBJ2-3
clone_size: .
v_call: TRBV11-2
cdr3_aa: ASSPARGEADTQY

j_call: TRBJ2-7
clone_size: few
v_call: TRBV27
cdr3_aa: ASSWSGRSYEQY

j_call: TRBJ2-5
clone_size: .
v_call: TRBV30
cdr3_aa: AWSRRERETQY

j_call: TRBJ2-1
clone_size: many
v_call: TRBV6-1
cdr3_aa: ASSELVNNEQF

j_call: TRBJ2-3
clone_size: few
v_call: TRBV6-6
cdr3_aa: ASSYRGTDTQY

j_call: TRBJ2-1
clone_size: .
v_call: TRBV9
cdr3_aa: ASSVLVTPSYNEQF

j_call: TRBJ2-3
clone_size: few
v_call: TRBV7-2
cdr3_aa: ASSPLGLATDTQY

j_call: TRBJ2-1
clone_size: many
v_call: TRBV10-3
cdr3_aa: AISEFHEQF

j_call: TRBJ1-4
clone_size: .
v_call: TRBV11-2
cdr3_aa: ASSSWPRTGKEKLF

j_call: TRBJ2-4
clone_size: .
v_call: TRBV15
cdr3_aa: ATSRDRIAKNIQY

j_call: TRBJ2-1
clone_size: few
v_call: TRBV29-1
cdr3_aa: SVPQAGSRHNEQF

j_call: TRBJ1-1
clone_size: .
v_call: TRBV5-1
cdr3_aa: ASSPSSTSGGRGTEAF

j_call: TRBJ1-4
clone_size: few
v_call: TRBV7-2
cdr3_aa: ASSSGTGRNEKLF

j_call: TRBJ2-3
clone_size: .
v_call: TRBV7-2
cdr3_aa: ASIPPSGRAFTDTQY

j_call: TRBJ1-1
clone_size: .
v_call: TRBV14
cdr3_aa: ASSQDWVYGAF

j_call: TRBJ1-4
clone_size: .
v_call: TRBV6-5
cdr3_aa: ASSSEYPTNEKLF

j_call: TRBJ1-1
clone_size: .
v_call: TRBV25-1
cdr3_aa: ASSEAHSYTEAF

j_call: TRBJ2-4
clone_size: .
v_call: TRBV27
cdr3_aa: ASQPELAGGIAKNIQY

j_call: TRBJ2-7
clone_size: .
v_call: TRBV6-5
cdr3_aa: ASSLDTSYEQY

j_call: TRBJ2-3
clone_size: many
v_call: TRBV7-9
cdr3_aa: ASSARISTDTQY

j_call: TRBJ1-1
clone_size: few
v_call: TRBV7-9
cdr3_aa: ATGSPATKMNTEAF